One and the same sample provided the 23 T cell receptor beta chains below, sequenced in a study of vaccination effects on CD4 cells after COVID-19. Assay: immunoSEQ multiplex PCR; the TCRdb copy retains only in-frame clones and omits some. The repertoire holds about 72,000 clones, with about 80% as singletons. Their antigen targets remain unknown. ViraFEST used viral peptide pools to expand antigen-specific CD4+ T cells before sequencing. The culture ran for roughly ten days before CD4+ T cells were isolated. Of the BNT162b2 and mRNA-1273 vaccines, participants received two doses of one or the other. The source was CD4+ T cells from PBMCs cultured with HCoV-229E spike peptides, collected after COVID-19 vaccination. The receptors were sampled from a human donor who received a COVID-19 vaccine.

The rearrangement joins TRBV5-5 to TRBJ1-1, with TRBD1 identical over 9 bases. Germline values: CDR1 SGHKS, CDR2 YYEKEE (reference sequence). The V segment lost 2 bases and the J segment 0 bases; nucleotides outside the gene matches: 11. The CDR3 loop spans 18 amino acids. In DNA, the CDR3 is TGTGCCAGCAGCTTACTAAGAATCGGGACAGGGATGAACACTGAAGCTTTCTTT. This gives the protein CASSLLRIGTGMNTEAFF.

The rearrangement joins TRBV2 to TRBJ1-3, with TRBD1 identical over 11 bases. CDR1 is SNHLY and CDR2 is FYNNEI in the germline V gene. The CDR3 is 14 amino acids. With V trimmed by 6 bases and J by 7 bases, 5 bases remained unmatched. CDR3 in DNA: TGTGCCAGCAGGAGGACAGGGGGCCTTAACACCATATATTTT. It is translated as CASRRTGGLNTIYF.

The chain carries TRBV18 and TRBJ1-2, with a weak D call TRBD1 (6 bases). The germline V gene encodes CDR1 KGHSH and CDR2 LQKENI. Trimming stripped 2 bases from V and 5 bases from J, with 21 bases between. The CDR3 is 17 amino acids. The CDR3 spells CASSPNQGQGTTYGYTF. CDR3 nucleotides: TGTGCCAGCTCACCAAACCAGGGGCAGGGCACAACTTATGGCTACACCTTC.

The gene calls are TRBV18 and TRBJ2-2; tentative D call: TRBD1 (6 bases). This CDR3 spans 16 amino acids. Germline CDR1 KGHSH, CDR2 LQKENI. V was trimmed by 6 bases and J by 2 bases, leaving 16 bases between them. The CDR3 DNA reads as TGTGCCAGCTCGCCCTCGGGACAAATAAACACCGGGGAGCTGTTTTTT. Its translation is CASSPSGQINTGELFF.

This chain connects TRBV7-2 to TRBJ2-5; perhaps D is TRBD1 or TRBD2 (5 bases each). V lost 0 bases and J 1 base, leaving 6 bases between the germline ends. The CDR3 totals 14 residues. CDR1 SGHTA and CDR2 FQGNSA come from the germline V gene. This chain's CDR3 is CASSLAGVQETQYF. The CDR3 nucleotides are TGTGCCAGCAGCTTAGCGGGGGTCCAAGAGACCCAGTACTTC.

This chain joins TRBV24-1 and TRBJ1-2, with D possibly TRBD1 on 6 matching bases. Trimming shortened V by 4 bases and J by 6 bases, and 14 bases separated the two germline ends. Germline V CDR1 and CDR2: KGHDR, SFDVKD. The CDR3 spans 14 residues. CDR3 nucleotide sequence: TGTGCCACCAGTGACCCGAACAGGGTGGATGGCTACACCTTC. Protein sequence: CATSDPNRVDGYTF.

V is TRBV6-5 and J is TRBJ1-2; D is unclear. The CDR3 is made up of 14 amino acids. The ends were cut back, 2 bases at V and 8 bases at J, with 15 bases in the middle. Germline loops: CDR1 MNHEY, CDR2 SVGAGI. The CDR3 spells CASSYSSDIGGYTF. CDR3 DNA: TGTGCCAGCAGTTACAGTTCTGACATAGGAGGCTACACCTTC.

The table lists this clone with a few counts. Here the CDR3 DNA reads TGTGCCAGTAGTATAGTCCCGCGGGCCTCCCAGGCCACTGAAGCTTTCTTT. Its protein product is CASSIVPRASQATEAFF. The chain uses TRBV19 and TRBJ1-1; D unclear. The V gene lost 1 base and the J gene lost 4 bases, with 19 bases spanning the gap. CDR1 and CDR2 (germline): LNHDA, SQIVND (reference sequence). The CDR3 consists of 17 residues.

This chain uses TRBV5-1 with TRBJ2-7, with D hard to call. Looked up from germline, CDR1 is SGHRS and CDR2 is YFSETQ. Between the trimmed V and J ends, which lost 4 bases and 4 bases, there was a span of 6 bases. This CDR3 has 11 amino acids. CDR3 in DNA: TGCGCCAGCAGCCCTGCTTACGAGCAGTACGTC. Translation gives CASSPAYEQYV.

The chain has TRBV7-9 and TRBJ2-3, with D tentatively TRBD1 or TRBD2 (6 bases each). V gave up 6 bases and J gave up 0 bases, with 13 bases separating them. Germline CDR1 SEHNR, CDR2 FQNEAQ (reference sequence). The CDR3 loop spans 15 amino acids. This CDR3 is CASRPGARSTDTQYF. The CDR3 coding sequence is TGTGCCAGCAGACCGGGGGCACGGAGCACAGATACGCAGTATTTT.

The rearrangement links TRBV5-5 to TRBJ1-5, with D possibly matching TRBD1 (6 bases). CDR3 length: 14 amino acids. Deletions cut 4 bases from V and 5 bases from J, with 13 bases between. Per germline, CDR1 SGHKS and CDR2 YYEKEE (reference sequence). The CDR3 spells CASSPDSPHQPQHF. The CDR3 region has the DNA TGTGCCAGCAGCCCGGACAGCCCCCATCAGCCCCAGCATTTT. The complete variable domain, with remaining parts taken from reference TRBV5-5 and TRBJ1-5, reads DAGVTQSPTHLIKTRGQQVTLRCSPISGHKSVSWYQQVLGQGPQFIFQYYEKEERGRGNFPDRFSARQFPNYSSELNVNALLLGDSALYLCASSPDSPHQPQHFGDGTRLSIL.

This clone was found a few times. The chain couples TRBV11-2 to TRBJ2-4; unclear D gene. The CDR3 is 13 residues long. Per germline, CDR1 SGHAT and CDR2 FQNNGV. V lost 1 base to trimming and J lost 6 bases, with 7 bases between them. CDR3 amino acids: CASSLVASNIQYF. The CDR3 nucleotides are TGTGCCAGCAGCTTAGTGGCGTCAAACATTCAGTACTTC.

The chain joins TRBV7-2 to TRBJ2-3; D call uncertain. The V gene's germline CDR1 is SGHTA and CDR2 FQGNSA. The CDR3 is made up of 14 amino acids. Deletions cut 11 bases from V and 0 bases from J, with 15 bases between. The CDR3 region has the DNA TGTGCCTCCAATGGCGGCATGAGCACAGATACGCAGTATTTT. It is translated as CASNGGMSTDTQYF.

The CDR3: CATTGDRHATNEKLFF. The CDR3 DNA reads as TGTGCCACCACCGGCGACAGGCATGCAACTAATGAAAAACTGTTTTTT. V is TRBV19 and J is TRBJ1-4, with a tentative D call TRBD1 (6 bases). Deletions cut 10 bases from V and 0 bases from J, with 18 bases between. The CDR3 has 16 residues. Germline V lookup: CDR1 LNHDA, CDR2 SQIVND (reference sequence). Filled out from reference TRBV19 and TRBJ1-4, the complete variable domain reads DGGITQSPKYLFRKEGQNVTLSCEQNLNHDAMYWYRQDPGQGLRLIYYSQIVNDFQKGDIAEGYSVSREKKESFPLTVTSAQKNPTAFYLCATTGDRHATNEKLFFGSGTQLSVL.

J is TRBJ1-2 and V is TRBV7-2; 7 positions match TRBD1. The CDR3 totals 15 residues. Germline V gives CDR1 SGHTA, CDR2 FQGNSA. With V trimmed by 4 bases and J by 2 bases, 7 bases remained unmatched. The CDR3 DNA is TGTGCCAGCAGCTCACAGGGGATGGGGAACTATGGCTACACCTTC. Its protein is CASSSQGMGNYGYTF.

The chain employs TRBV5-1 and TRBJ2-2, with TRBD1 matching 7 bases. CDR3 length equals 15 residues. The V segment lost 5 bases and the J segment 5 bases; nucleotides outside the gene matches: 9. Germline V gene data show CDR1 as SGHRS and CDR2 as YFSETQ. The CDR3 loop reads CASRGWTGTTGELFF. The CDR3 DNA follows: TGCGCCAGCAGGGGATGGACAGGTACGACCGGGGAGCTGTTTTTT.

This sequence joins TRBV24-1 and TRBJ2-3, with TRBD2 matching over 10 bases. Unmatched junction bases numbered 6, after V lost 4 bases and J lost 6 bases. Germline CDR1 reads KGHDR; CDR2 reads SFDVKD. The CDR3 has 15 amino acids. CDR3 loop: CATSEAGGPTDTQYF. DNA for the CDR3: TGTGCCACCAGTGAAGCGGGGGGGCCAACGGATACGCAGTATTTT.

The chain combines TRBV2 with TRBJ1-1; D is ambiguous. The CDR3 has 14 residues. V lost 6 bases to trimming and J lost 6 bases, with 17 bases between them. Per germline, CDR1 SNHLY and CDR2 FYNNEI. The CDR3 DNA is TGTGCCAGCAGCCGTTCTTGGCTACTGGCTGAAGCTTTCTTT. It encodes CASSRSWLLAEAFF.

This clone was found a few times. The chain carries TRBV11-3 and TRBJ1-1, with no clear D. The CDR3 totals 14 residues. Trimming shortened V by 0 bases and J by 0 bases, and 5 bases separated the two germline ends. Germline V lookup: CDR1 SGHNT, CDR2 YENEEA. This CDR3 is CASSLDRVNTEAFF. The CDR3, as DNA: TGTGCCAGCAGCTTAGATCGGGTGAACACTGAAGCTTTCTTT.

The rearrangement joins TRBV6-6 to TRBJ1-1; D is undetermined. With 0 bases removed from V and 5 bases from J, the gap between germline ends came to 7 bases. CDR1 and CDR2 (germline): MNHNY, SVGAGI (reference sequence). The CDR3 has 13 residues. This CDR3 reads CASSYSRETEAFF. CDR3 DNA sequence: TGTGCCAGCAGTTACTCGAGGGAAACTGAAGCTTTCTTT.

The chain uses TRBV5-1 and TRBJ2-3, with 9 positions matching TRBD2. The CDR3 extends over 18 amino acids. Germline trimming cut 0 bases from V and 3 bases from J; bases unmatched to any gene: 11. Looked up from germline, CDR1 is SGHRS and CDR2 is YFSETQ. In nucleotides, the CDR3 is TGCGCCAGCAGCTTGGGTTTGCGGGGGCTAGCGGGGACAGATACGCAGTATTTT. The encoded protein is CASSLGLRGLAGTDTQYF. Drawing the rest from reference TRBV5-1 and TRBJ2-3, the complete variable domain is KAGVTQTPRYLIKTRGQQVTLSCSPISGHRSVSWYQQTPGQGLQFLFEYFSETQRNKGNFPGRFSGRQFSNSRSEMNVSTLELGDSALYLCASSLGLRGLAGTDTQYFGPGTRLTVL.

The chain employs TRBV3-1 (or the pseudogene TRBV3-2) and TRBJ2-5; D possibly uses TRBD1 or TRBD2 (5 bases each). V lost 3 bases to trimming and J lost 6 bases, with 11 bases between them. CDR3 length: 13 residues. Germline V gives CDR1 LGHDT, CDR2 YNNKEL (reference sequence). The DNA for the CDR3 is TGTGCCAGCAGCCACGAGGGGTGGCAGACCCAGTACTTC. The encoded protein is CASSHEGWQTQYF.

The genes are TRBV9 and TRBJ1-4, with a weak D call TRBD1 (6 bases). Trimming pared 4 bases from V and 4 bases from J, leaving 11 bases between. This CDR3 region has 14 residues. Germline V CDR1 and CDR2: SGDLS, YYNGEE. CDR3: CASSKGQLNEKLFF. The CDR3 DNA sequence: TGTGCCAGCAGCAAAGGACAGCTTAATGAAAAACTGTTTTTT.